The sample holds one count of the clone carrying this TCR beta chain. As yet, its antigen is unknown. Deep-level running was used for the assay. Profiled with immunoSEQ multiplex PCR; TCRdb holds only in-frame clones, not every one. The sample has hundreds of thousands of clones; approximately 96% are singletons. This sample was taken from a study of shared clonotypes between healthy human individuals. Study-wide results and limits: Enrolling few donors narrowed the genetic and exposure-history diversity that was represented.

Naive-designated CD8 cells lacked CD45RO, were positively enriched for CCR7, and omitted terminally differentiated effector memory CD45RA+ cells. The donor population consisted of healthy HIV-negative adults with no recent acute infections or vaccinations. CDR3 length: 12 residues. Trimming cost V 8 bases and J 2 bases, with 10 bases left between them. Per germline, CDR1 MGHDK and CDR2 SYGVNS. This clonotype was obtained from a woman aged 25-40 years in good health. The V and J genes are TRBV25-1 and TRBJ2-7; no firm D call. Sequencing was done on a sample of naive CD8+ T cells sorted from blood. The CDR3 loop is CASRRGAYEQYF. In DNA form, the CDR3 reads TGTGCCAGCCGCCGCGGTGCCTACGAGCAGTACTTC.